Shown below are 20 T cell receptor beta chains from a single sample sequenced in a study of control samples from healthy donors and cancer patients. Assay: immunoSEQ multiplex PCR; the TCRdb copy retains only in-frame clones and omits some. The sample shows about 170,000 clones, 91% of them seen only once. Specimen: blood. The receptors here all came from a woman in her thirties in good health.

CDR3 nucleotides: TGTGCCAGTAGTATACCCGGACAAGAGACCCAGTACTTC. This encodes CASSIPGQETQYF. V is TRBV19 and J is TRBJ2-5; D unresolved. V gave up 2 bases and J gave up 2 bases, with 6 bases separating them. This CDR3 contains 13 residues. The germline gives CDR1 LNHDA, CDR2 SQIVND (reference sequence).

The CDR3 DNA reads TGTGCCAGCAGCTGGACTAGCGGGCCTTACGAGCAGTACTTC. It translates to CASSWTSGPYEQYF. The chain combines TRBV7-9 with TRBJ2-7; 11 bases fit TRBD2. Germline CDR1 and CDR2: SEHNR and FQNEAQ (reference sequence). This CDR3 has 14 amino acids. Trimming cost V 4 bases and J 4 bases; bases outside gene matches: 3.

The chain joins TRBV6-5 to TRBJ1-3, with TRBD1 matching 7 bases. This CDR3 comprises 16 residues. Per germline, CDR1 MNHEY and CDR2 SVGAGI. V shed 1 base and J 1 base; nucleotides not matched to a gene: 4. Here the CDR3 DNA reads TGTGCCAGCAGTTACTTACCGGGACAGTCTGGAAACACCATATATTTT. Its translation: CASSYLPGQSGNTIYF.

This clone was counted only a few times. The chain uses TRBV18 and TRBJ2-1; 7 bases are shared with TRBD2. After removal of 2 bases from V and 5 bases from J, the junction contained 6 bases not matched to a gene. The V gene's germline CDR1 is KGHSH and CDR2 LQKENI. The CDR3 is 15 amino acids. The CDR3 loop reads CASSPAGVSNNEQFF. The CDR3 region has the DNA TGTGCCAGCTCACCAGCGGGAGTATCGAACAATGAGCAGTTCTTC.

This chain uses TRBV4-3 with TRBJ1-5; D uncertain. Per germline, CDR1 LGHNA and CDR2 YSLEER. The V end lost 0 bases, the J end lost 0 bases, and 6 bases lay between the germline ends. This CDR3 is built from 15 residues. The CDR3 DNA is TGCGCCAGCAGCCAAGATCCGGATAGCAATCAGCCCCAGCATTTT. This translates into CASSQDPDSNQPQHF.

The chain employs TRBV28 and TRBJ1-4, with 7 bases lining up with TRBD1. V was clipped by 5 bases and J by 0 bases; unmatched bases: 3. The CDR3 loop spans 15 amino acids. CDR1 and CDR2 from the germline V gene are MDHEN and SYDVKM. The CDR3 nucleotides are TGTGCCAGCAGTACAGGGGCCGCAACTAATGAAAAACTGTTTTTT. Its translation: CASSTGAATNEKLFF.

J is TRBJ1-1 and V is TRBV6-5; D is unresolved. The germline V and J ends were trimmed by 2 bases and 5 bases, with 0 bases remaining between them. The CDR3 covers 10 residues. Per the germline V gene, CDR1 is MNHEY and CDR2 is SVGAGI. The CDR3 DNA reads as TGTGCCAGCAGTTACACTGAAGCTTTCTTT. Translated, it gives CASSYTEAFF.

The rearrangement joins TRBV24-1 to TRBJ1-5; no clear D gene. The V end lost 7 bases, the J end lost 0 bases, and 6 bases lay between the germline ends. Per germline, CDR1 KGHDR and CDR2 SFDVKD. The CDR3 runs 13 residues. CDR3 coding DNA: TGTGCCACCAGGGAGTCTAGCAATCAGCCCCAGCATTTT. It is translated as CATRESSNQPQHF.

The CDR3 reads CASSLSVNTEAFF. CDR3 in DNA: TGCGCCAGCAGCTTGTCTGTGAACACTGAAGCTTTCTTT. This rearrangement joins TRBV5-1 to TRBJ1-1, with unresolved D. Germline CDR1 is SGHRS and CDR2 is YFSETQ. The CDR3 is 13 amino acids. V lost 1 base and J 0 bases, leaving 4 bases between the germline ends.

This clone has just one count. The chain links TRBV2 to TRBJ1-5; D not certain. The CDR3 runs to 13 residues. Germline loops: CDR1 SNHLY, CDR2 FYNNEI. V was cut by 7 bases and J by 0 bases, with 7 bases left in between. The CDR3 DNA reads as TGTGCCAGCAAAACGGGTAGCAATCAGCCCCAGCATTTT. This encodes CASKTGSNQPQHF.

The CDR3: CSVDRGLQQYF. The CDR3 region has the DNA TGCAGCGTTGACAGGGGGCTTCAGCAGTATTTT. This chain links TRBV29-1 with TRBJ2-3; TRBD1 matches 8 bases. J was trimmed by 11 bases and V by 3 bases; bases with no gene match: 4. The CDR3 sequence is 11 residues long. Germline V gene sequence: CDR1 SQVTM, CDR2 ANQGSEA.

CDR3 in DNA: TGCGCCAGCAGCCAAGGGTATAGCGGGATCGCAGATACGCAGTATTTT. Encoded protein: CASSQGYSGIADTQYF. The chain links TRBV4-3 to TRBJ2-3; 8 bases are a match to TRBD2. The trim removed 1 base at V and 4 bases at J, leaving 7 bases unmatched. The germline V gene has CDR1 LGHNA and CDR2 YSLEER. CDR3 length: 16 amino acids.

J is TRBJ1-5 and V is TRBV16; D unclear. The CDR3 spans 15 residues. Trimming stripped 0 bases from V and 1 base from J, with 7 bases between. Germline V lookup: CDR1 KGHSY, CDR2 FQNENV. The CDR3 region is CASSQSGSSNQPQHF. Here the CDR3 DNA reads TGTGCCAGCAGCCAATCAGGGTCAAGCAATCAGCCCCAGCATTTT. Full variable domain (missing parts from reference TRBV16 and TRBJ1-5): GEEVAQTPKHLVRGEGQKAKLYCAPIKGHSYVFWYQQVLKNEFKFLISFQNENVFDETGMPKERFSAKCLPNSPCSLEIQATKLEDSAVYFCASSQSGSSNQPQHFGDGTRLSIL.

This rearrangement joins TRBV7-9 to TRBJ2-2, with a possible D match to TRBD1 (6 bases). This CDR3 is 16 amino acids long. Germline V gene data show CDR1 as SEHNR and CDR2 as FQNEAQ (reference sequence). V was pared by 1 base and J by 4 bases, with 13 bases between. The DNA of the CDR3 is TGTGCCAGCAGCTTAGTAGTGCAGGGGCCCACCGGGGAGCTGTTTTTT. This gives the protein CASSLVVQGPTGELFF.

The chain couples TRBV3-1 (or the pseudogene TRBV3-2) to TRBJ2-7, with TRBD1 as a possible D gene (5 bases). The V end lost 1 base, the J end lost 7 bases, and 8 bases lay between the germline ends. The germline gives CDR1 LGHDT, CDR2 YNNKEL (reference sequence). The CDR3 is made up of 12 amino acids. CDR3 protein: CASSQVPGEQYF. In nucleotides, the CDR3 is TGTGCCAGCAGCCAAGTACCAGGGGAGCAGTACTTC.

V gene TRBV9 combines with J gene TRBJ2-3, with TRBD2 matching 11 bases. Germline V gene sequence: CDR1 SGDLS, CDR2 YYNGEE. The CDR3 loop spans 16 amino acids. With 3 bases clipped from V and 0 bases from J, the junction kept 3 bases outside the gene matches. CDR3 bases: TGTGCCAGCAGCGCCCTAGCGGGAGGTAGCACAGATACGCAGTATTTT. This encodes CASSALAGGSTDTQYF.

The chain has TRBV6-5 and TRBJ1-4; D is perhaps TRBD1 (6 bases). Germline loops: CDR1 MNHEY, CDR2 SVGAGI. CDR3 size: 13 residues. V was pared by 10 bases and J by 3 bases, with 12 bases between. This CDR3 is CATQGWANEKLFF. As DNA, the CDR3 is TGTGCCACCCAGGGGTGGGCTAATGAAAAACTGTTTTTT.

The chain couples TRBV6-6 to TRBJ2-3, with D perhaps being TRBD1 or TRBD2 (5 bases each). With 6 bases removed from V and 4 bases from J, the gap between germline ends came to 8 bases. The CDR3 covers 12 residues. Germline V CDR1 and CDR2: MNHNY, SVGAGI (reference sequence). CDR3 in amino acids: CASRQGADTQYF. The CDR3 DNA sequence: TGTGCCAGCAGGCAGGGAGCAGATACGCAGTATTTT.

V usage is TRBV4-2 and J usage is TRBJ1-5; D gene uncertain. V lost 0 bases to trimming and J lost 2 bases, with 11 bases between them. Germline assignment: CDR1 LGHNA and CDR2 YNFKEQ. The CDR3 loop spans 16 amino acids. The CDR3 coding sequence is TGTGCCAGCAGCCAAGATCTGGGAAATGGCAATCAGCCCCAGCATTTT. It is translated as CASSQDLGNGNQPQHF.

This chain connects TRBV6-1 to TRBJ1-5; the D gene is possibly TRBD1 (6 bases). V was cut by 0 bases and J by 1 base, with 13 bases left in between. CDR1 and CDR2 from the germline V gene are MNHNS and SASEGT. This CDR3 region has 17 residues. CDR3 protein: CASSEAGGGPSNQPQHF. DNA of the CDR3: TGTGCCAGCAGTGAAGCAGGGGGGGGCCCCAGCAATCAGCCCCAGCATTTT.